Listed below are T cell receptor beta chains from one sample, sequenced in a study of blood T cells in healthy people across ages. Each CDR3 protein gets one entry after TCRdb re-called the 5' RACE reads with MiXCR. The sample lists approximately 770,000 distinct CDR3 sequences, 58% occurring once. Sequencing was done on a sample of blood. The receptors were gathered from a man aged 25-45 years in good health. Each CDR3 is given with its conserved first and last residue. Fields, in order: V gene, D gene, clone size, J gene, CDR3 DNA, CDR3 protein. The D gene is left open where the match is weak. Clone size is shown for a subset of rows, as once, few, many or a class of expanded clone.

V: TRBV5-4
D: -
size: -
J: TRBJ1-1
DNA: TGTGCCAGCAGCAATTACGAGGGTACGGCTTTCTTT
CDR3: CASSNYEGTAFF

V: TRBV20-1
D: -
size: few
J: TRBJ1-6
DNA: TGCAGTGCTAGAGAGGGAAGCTCCTATAATTCACCCCTCCACTTT
CDR3: CSAREGSSYNSPLHF

V: TRBV20-1
D: -
size: -
J: TRBJ2-6
DNA: TGCAGTGCTAGAGATCACCGGTCTGGGGCCAACGTCCTGACTTTC
CDR3: CSARDHRSGANVLTF

V: TRBV6-2/TRBV6-3
D: TRBD2
size: -
J: TRBJ2-1
DNA: TGTGCCAGCAGTACAATACTAGCGGGACTGAATGAGCAGTTCTTC
CDR3: CASSTILAGLNEQFF

V: TRBV12-5
D: -
size: -
J: TRBJ1-6
DNA: TGTGCTAGTGGTTTGGCAATCCAGGGTATGAATTCACCCCTCCACTTT
CDR3: CASGLAIQGMNSPLHF

V: TRBV12-5
D: -
size: -
J: TRBJ1-2
DNA: TGTGCTAGTGGTTCGCCCCTCGATGGCTACACCTTC
CDR3: CASGSPLDGYTF

V: TRBV5-1
D: -
size: -
J: TRBJ2-2
DNA: TGCGCCAGCCGCCCTTCAACCGGTTTCAGAAACACCGGGGAGCTGTTTTTT
CDR3: CASRPSTGFRNTGELFF

V: TRBV6-5
D: -
size: -
J: TRBJ2-7
DNA: TGTGCCAGCAGTGCCCGGGACTTGGGCTACGAGCAGTACTTC
CDR3: CASSARDLGYEQYF

V: TRBV6-2/TRBV6-3
D: TRBD2
size: -
J: TRBJ2-7
DNA: TGTGTCAGCAGGGGACTAGCGGGAAGTTACGAGCAGTACTTC
CDR3: CVSRGLAGSYEQYF

V: TRBV7-2
D: -
size: -
J: TRBJ2-7
DNA: TGTGCCAGCAGCTCCAATGGGGGGGCTCAATACGAGCAGTACTTC
CDR3: CASSSNGGAQYEQYF

V: TRBV7-2
D: -
size: -
J: TRBJ1-1
DNA: TGTGCCAGCAGTCCACTCTGGGGCACTGAAGCTTTCTTT
CDR3: CASSPLWGTEAFF

V: TRBV9
D: TRBD1
size: once
J: TRBJ2-1
DNA: TGTGCCAGCAGCTCTAGCCCGGACAGGGGGAATCATGAGCAGTTCTTC
CDR3: CASSSSPDRGNHEQFF

V: TRBV4-1
D: -
size: few
J: TRBJ2-7
DNA: TGCGCCAGCAGCCTCGCTTGGCAGGCCTACGAGCAGTACTTC
CDR3: CASSLAWQAYEQYF

V: TRBV7-3
D: -
size: few
J: TRBJ2-1
DNA: TGTGCCAGCAGCTTAAGTCCCCGCTCCTACAATGAGCAGTTCTTC
CDR3: CASSLSPRSYNEQFF

V: TRBV7-8
D: -
size: -
J: TRBJ1-2
DNA: TGTGCCAGCAGTATTTTCATGATAGGGTTGGATTATGACTATGGCTACACCTTC
CDR3: CASSIFMIGLDYDYGYTF

V: TRBV25-1
D: -
size: -
J: TRBJ2-7
DNA: TGTGCCAGCAGTGAATATTACTTGAACGAGCAGTACTTC
CDR3: CASSEYYLNEQYF

V: TRBV18
D: -
size: -
J: TRBJ2-7
DNA: TGTGCCAGCTCACCACCAGCAGGGACCTCCTACGAGCAGTACTTC
CDR3: CASSPPAGTSYEQYF

V: TRBV10-3
D: -
size: few
J: TRBJ2-7
DNA: TGTGCCACGAGGGGTTTGCTAGGCGAGCAGTACTTC
CDR3: CATRGLLGEQYF

V: TRBV7-6
D: -
size: -
J: TRBJ1-1
DNA: TGTGCCAGCAGCTTACTTGTAGGGGACCAGGCTTTCTTT
CDR3: CASSLLVGDQAFF

V: TRBV5-6
D: -
size: -
J: TRBJ2-3
DNA: TGTGCCAGCAGCCTAATTCAAGATACGCAGTATTTT
CDR3: CASSLIQDTQYF

V: TRBV11-2
D: TRBD1
size: -
J: TRBJ2-7
DNA: TGTGCCAGCAGCTTAATACAGGGGGGTTCCTCCTACGAGCAGTACTTC
CDR3: CASSLIQGGSSYEQYF

V: TRBV6-5
D: -
size: -
J: TRBJ2-3
DNA: TGTGCCAGCAGTTACTCTCGGCGGGACCTAGATACGCAGTATTTT
CDR3: CASSYSRRDLDTQYF

V: TRBV20-1
D: TRBD1
size: -
J: TRBJ2-1
DNA: TGCAGTGCTCGGACAGGGGGCTCCTACAATGAGCAGTTCTTC
CDR3: CSARTGGSYNEQFF